This T cell receptor (beta chain) derives from a study of blood T cell repertoires in COVID-19. CDR3 length: 14 residues. Trimming pared 4 bases from V and 0 bases from J, leaving 10 bases between. Germline-derived CDR1 and CDR2 are SGHRS and YFSETQ. Original handling: Researchers report that nucleated cell counts were estimated from reference gene primer amplification. Clones were read by immunoSEQ multiplex PCR, and TCRdb kept only the in-frame ones, dropping some. D and trimming were read from the DNA, whereas the V and J calls and clone size are those reported in that table. The data hold 250,000 to 400,000 clones, with under 90% observed a single time.

Sequenced material: peripheral blood. This sequence joins TRBV5-1 and TRBJ1-2, with D perhaps matching TRBD1 (5 bases). The source of this sequence is a woman aged 30 to 39 with COVID-19, enrolled during active disease. CDR3: CASSPGSPNYGYTF. CDR3 nucleotides: TGCGCCAGCAGCCCAGGGTCCCCTAACTATGGCTACACCTTC.